What follows are 11 T cell receptor beta chains derived from one specimen sequenced in a study of blood T cell repertoires in COVID-19. Here immunoSEQ multiplex PCR was the method, and the copy in TCRdb shows in-frame clones only, minus some. Counted here are about 100,000 clones, approximately 84% occurring once; the ten biggest clones make up roughly 17%. Input material: peripheral blood. These receptors were obtained from a woman between 55 and 75 years old with acute or convalescent COVID-19.

This clone has only one observation. The J gene is TRBJ1-2, the V gene TRBV5-4; the D is unclear. Germline-derived CDR1 and CDR2 are SGHNT and YYREEE (reference sequence). Trimming took 3 bases from V and 5 from J, leaving 11 bases between them. The CDR3 contains 13 residues. CDR3 in DNA: TGTGCCAGCAGCTCGAGAGACGGGTATGGCTACACCTTC. It encodes CASSSRDGYGYTF. Drawing the rest from reference TRBV5-4 and TRBJ1-2, the complete variable domain is ETGVTQSPTHLIKTRGQQVTLRCSSQSGHNTVSWYQQALGQGPQFIFQYYREEENGRGNFPPRFSGLQFPNYSSELNVNALELDDSALYLCASSSRDGYGYTFGSGTRLTVV.

The chain carries TRBV19 and TRBJ1-5, with 7 bases that match TRBD1. The CDR3 consists of 15 residues. J was trimmed by 1 base and V by 6 bases; bases with no gene match: 6. CDR1 and CDR2 from the germline V gene are LNHDA and SQIVND (reference sequence). CDR3 loop: CASRGGGPSNQPQHF. CDR3 coding DNA: TGTGCCAGTAGAGGAGGGGGCCCCAGCAATCAGCCCCAGCATTTT.

Only one count was recorded for this clone. The chain combines TRBV10-3 with TRBJ1-1, with no clear D. With 3 bases removed from V and 0 bases from J, the gap between germline ends came to 11 bases. This CDR3 region has 15 residues. CDR1 and CDR2 (germline): ENHRY, SYGVKD. The CDR3 region is CAISDTGLLNTEAFF. As DNA, the CDR3 is TGTGCCATCAGTGACACGGGATTACTGAACACTGAAGCTTTCTTT.

The chain combines TRBV6-4 with TRBJ2-1; TRBD2 agrees at 10 bases. This CDR3 contains 14 residues. J lost 9 bases, V lost 3 bases, and 5 bases had no gene match. Germline-derived CDR1 and CDR2 are MRHNA and SNTAGT. In DNA, the CDR3 is TGTGCCAGCAGTGAAAGCGGGGGGGCCGGTGAGCAGTTCTTC. It translates to CASSESGGAGEQFF.

V gene TRBV7-3 combines with J gene TRBJ2-5; 11 bases are a match to TRBD2. The V and J ends lost 4 bases and 5 bases, in that order; junction bases with no gene match: 6. The CDR3 is made up of 15 amino acids. Looked up from germline, CDR1 is SGHTA and CDR2 is FQGTGA. This CDR3 is CASSSIAGGPETQYF. The DNA of the CDR3 is TGTGCCAGCAGCTCGATAGCGGGGGGGCCTGAGACCCAGTACTTC.

The rearrangement uses TRBV15 and TRBJ1-2, with TRBD1 as a possible D gene (6 bases). The length of the CDR3 is 13 residues. The germline V gene encodes CDR1 LNHNV and CDR2 YYDKDF (reference sequence). Trimming removed 1 base from V and 8 bases from J, with 11 bases in between. The CDR3 here is CATSRGQGFGYTF. CDR3 sequence (DNA): TGTGCCACCAGCAGAGGGCAGGGGTTCGGCTACACCTTC.

The chain employs TRBV7-3 and TRBJ1-1, with 7 bases aligning to TRBD1. This CDR3 has 15 amino acids. The V and J ends lost 5 bases and 0 bases, in that order; junction bases with no gene match: 6. The V gene's germline CDR1 is SGHTA and CDR2 FQGTGA. The CDR3 sequence is CASSPDGQVNTEAFF. In DNA, the CDR3 is TGTGCCAGCAGCCCAGACGGACAGGTGAACACTGAAGCTTTCTTT.

V and J are TRBV9 and TRBJ2-7; 9 positions match TRBD1. From germline, CDR1 is SGDLS and CDR2 YYNGEE. V lost 3 bases and J lost 3; bases outside the gene matches: 4. CDR3 length: 14 amino acids. DNA for the CDR3: TGTGCCAGCAGCGGCGGGGGACAGGGCTACGAGCAGTACTTC. Its translation is CASSGGGQGYEQYF.

The chain uses TRBV5-1 and TRBJ2-7; TRBD1 matches 9 bases. V lost 6 bases to trimming and J lost 5 bases; unmatched junction nucleotides: 15. CDR3 size: 16 residues. Germline-derived CDR1 and CDR2 are SGHRS and YFSETQ. CDR3 bases: TGCGCCAGCATAGGGGGGACAGGGCAACCTCCTAACGAGCAGTACTTC. Residues: CASIGGTGQPPNEQYF.

V gene TRBV27 combines with J gene TRBJ2-5; D unclear. The CDR3 covers 13 residues. V was clipped by 5 bases and J by 0 bases, with 7 bases between them. Germline V gives CDR1 MNHEY, CDR2 SMNVEV (reference sequence). CDR3 in amino acids: CASSPPNQETQYF. CDR3 nucleotides: TGTGCCAGCAGTCCCCCAAACCAAGAGACCCAGTACTTC.

This clone occurred once. CDR3 DNA sequence: TGTGCCAGCAGCTTAGCCCCCTGGGGACTAGCGGGGGGTAGGATCGGATACGAGCAGTACTTC. It encodes CASSLAPWGLAGGRIGYEQYF. This chain uses TRBV7-2 with TRBJ2-7, with TRBD2 identical over 15 bases. Germline values: CDR1 SGHTA, CDR2 FQGNSA. This CDR3 has 21 residues. Germline trimming cut 0 bases from V and 4 bases from J; bases unmatched to any gene: 16.